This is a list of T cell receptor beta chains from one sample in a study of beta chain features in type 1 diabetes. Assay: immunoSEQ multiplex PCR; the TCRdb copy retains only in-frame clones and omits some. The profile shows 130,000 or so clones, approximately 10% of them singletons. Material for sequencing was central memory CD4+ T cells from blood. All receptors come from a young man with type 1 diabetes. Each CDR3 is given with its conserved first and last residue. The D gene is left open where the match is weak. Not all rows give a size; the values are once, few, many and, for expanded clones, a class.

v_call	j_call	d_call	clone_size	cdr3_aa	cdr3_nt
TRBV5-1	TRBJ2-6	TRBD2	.	CASSTGGGSGANVLTF	TGCGCCAGCAGCACGGGCGGGGGTAGTGGGGCCAACGTCCTGACTTTC
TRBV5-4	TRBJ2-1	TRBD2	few	CASSLPSGGAANEQFF	TGTGCCAGCAGCTTGCCTAGCGGGGGGGCAGCAAATGAGCAGTTCTTC
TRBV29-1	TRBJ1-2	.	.	CSAYGQSGDGYTF	TGCAGCGCATATGGACAGTCAGGGGATGGCTACACCTTC
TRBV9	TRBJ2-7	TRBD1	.	CASSVGTGVSYEQYF	TGTGCCAGCAGCGTAGGGACAGGAGTTTCCTACGAGCAGTACTTC
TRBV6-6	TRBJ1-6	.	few	CASSGLLGNSPLHF	TGTGCCAGCAGTGGACTCCTGGGGAATTCACCCCTCCACTTT
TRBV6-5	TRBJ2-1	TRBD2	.	CASSYRGGSVNEQFF	TGTGCCAGCAGTTACCGGGGGGGGTCCGTTAATGAGCAGTTCTTC
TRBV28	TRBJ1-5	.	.	CASSWEGGRQPQHF	TGTGCCAGCAGTTGGGAGGGGGGCAGACAGCCCCAGCATTTT
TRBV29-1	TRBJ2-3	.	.	CSVDRGISTDTQYF	TGCAGCGTTGATAGGGGAATTAGCACAGATACGCAGTATTTT
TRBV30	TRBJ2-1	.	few	CAWSGLALYNEQFF	TGTGCCTGGAGTGGCCTAGCTTTGTACAATGAGCAGTTCTTC
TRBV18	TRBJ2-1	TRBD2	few	CASSHKTSEYNEQFF	TGTGCCAGCTCACACAAGACTAGCGAGTACAATGAGCAGTTCTTC
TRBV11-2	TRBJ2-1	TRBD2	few	CASSRASGEYNEQFF	TGTGCCAGCAGCCGCGCTAGCGGGGAGTACAATGAGCAGTTCTTC
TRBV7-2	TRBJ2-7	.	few	CASSLGAPVEQYF	TGTGCCAGCAGCCTGGGAGCTCCGGTAGAGCAGTACTTC
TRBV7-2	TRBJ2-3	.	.	CASSPGSGSDTQYF	TGTGCCAGCAGCCCAGGGAGCGGGTCAGATACGCAGTATTTT
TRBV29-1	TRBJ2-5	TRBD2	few	CSGKLARETQYF	TGCAGCGGTAAACTAGCGCGCGAGACCCAGTACTTC
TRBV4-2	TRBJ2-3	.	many	CASSQGSGDTDTQYF	TGTGCCAGCAGCCAGGGGTCGGGGGATACAGATACGCAGTATTTT
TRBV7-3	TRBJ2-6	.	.	CASSSTGSGANVLTF	TGTGCCAGCAGCTCTACGGGTTCCGGGGCCAACGTCCTGACTTTC
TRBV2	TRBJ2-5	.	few	CASSEYEEETQYF	TGTGCCAGCAGTGAGTATGAGGAAGAGACCCAGTACTTC
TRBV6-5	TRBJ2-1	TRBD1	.	CASSYGDSYNEQFF	TGTGCCAGCAGTTACGGGGACAGCTACAATGAGCAGTTCTTC
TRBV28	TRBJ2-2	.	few	CASSPGQFTGELFF	TGTGCCAGCAGTCCCGGACAGTTCACCGGGGAGCTGTTTTTT
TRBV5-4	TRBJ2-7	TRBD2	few	CASSSPATSGGHEQYF	TGTGCCAGCAGCTCCCCGGCGACTAGCGGGGGCCACGAGCAGTACTTC
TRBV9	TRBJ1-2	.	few	CASSVTVADYGYTF	TGTGCCAGCAGCGTAACGGTAGCTGACTATGGCTACACCTTC
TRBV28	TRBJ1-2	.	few	CASSYSLYGYTF	TGTGCCAGCAGTTACAGCCTCTATGGCTACACCTTC
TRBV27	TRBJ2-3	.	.	CASSWSGWDTQYF	TGTGCCAGCAGTTGGTCGGGGTGGGATACGCAGTATTTT
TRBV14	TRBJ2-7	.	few	CASTRGLSYEQYF	TGTGCCAGCACCCGAGGACTCTCCTACGAGCAGTACTTC
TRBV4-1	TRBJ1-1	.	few	CASSQADRENTEAFF	TGCGCCAGCAGCCAAGCGGACAGAGAGAACACTGAAGCTTTCTTT
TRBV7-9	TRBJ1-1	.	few	CASSFGQGLSEAFF	TGTGCCAGCAGCTTCGGTCAGGGGCTATCTGAAGCTTTCTTT
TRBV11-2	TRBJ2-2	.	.	CASNRHLSESRSGELFF	TGTGCCAGCAACCGACACCTATCCGAGTCAAGGTCCGGGGAGCTGTTTTTT
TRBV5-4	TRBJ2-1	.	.	CASSLAEIEQFF	TGTGCCAGCAGCTTGGCGGAGATCGAGCAGTTCTTC
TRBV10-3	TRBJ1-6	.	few	CAISESDRSRSPLHF	TGTGCCATCAGTGAGTCAGACAGATCAAGATCACCCCTCCACTTT
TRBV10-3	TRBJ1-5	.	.	CAIQSGNDQPQHF	TGTGCCATCCAATCCGGGAATGATCAGCCCCAGCATTTT
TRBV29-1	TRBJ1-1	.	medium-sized	CSVIVDNGSTEAFF	TGCAGCGTCATCGTGGATAATGGGAGCACTGAAGCTTTCTTT
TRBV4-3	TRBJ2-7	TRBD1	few	CASSQENRGYEQYF	TGCGCCAGCAGCCAAGAAAACAGGGGCTACGAGCAGTACTTC
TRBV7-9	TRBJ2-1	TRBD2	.	CASSFRGGDNEQFF	TGTGCCAGCAGCTTCCGCGGGGGGGACAATGAGCAGTTCTTC
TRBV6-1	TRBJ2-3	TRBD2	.	CASSPGLAGVDTQYF	TGTGCCAGCAGCCCGGGACTAGCGGGTGTAGATACGCAGTATTTT
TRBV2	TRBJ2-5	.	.	CASSLVSQETQYF	TGTGCCAGCAGTTTAGTCTCCCAAGAGACCCAGTACTTC
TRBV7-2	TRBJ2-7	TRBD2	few	CASRDREGSWEQYF	TGTGCCAGCAGGGATAGGGAGGGTTCATGGGAGCAGTACTTC
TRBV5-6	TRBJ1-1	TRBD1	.	CASSSLDRANTEAFF	TGTGCCAGCAGCTCCCTGGACAGGGCGAACACTGAAGCTTTCTTT
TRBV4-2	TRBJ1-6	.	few	CASSQGLNSPLHF	TGTGCCAGCAGCCAAGGACTGAATTCACCCCTCCACTTT
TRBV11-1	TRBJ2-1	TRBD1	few	CASSTTPGQGFDEQFF	TGTGCCAGCAGTACAACCCCGGGACAGGGCTTCGATGAGCAGTTCTTC
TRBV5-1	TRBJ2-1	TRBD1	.	CASSFVAGGYNEQFF	TGCGCCAGCAGCTTTGTGGCAGGGGGCTACAATGAGCAGTTCTTC
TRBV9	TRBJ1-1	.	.	CASSPLGNGRGTEAFF	TGTGCCAGCAGTCCCCTGGGCAACGGGAGGGGCACTGAAGCTTTCTTT
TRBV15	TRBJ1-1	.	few	CATSRGEDTEAFF	TGTGCCACCAGCAGAGGGGAGGACACTGAAGCTTTCTTT
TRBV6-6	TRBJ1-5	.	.	CASSPGGSQHF	TGTGCCAGCAGCCCTGGGGGCTCCCAGCATTTT
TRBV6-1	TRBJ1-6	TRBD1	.	CASSETHRGNSPLHF	TGTGCCAGCAGTGAAACCCACAGGGGAAATTCACCCCTCCACTTT
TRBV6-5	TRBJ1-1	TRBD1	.	CASSYSRTGETEAFF	TGTGCCAGCAGTTACTCGCGGACAGGGGAAACTGAAGCTTTCTTT
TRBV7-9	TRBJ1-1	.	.	CASSFRQNTEAFF	TGTGCCAGCAGCTTCAGACAGAACACTGAAGCTTTCTTT